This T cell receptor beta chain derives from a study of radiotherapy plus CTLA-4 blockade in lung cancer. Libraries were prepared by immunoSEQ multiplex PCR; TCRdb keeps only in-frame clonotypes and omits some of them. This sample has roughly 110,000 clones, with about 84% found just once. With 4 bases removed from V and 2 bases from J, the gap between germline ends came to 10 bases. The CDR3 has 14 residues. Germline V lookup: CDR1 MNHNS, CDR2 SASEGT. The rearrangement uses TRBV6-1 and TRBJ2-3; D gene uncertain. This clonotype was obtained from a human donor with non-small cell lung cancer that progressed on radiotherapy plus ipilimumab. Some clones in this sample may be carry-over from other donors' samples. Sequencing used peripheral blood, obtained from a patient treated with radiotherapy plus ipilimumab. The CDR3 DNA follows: TGTGCCAGCAGTGTTGGCCCTGCCACAGATACGCAGTATTTT. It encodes CASSVGPATDTQYF.